This TCR beta chain was documented in a study of early T cells in non-severe SARS-CoV-2 infection. After removal of 8 bases from V and 1 base from J, the junction contained 7 bases not matched to a gene. The CDR3 sequence is 15 residues long. Germline CDR1 is MDHEN and CDR2 is SYDVKM. Individually, cDNA molecules had unique molecular identifiers attached to them. MiXCR, applied by TCRdb to the 5' RACE reads, yields one record per CDR3 protein. Of about 49,000 distinct CDR3 sequences listed, 3.5% to 4.5% are singletons. The study's findings and limits: VDJdb matching skewed toward anti-spike CD8 responses, missing private and CD4 specificities.

This clonotype was recorded a few times. The antigen is undetermined. Sequenced sample: whole blood. This sequence originates from an adult who was a healthcare worker with PCR-confirmed SARS-CoV-2 infection or an uninfected control (not recorded which). V usage is TRBV28 and J usage is TRBJ2-1; 8 nucleotides match TRBD2. The CDR3 loop reads CASRFPGGSYNEQFF. As DNA, the CDR3 is TGTGCCAGCCGGTTCCCGGGGGGGTCCTACAATGAGCAGTTCTTC.